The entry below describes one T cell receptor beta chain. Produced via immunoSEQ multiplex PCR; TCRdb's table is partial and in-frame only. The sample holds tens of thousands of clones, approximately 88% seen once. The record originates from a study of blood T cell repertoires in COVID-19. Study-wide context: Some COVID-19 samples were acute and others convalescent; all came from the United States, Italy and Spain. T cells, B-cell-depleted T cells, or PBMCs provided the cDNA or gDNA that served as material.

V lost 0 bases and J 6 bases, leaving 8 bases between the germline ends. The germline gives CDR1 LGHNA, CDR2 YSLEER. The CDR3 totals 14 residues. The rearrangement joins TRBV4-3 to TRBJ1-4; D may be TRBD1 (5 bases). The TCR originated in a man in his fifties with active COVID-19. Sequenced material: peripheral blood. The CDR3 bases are TGCGCCAGCAGCCAAGATGGAGGGGATGAAAAACTGTTTTTT. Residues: CASSQDGGDEKLFF.